This TCR beta chain was captured by sequencing in a study of siplizumab effects on memory and regulatory T cells. CDR3 length: 14 amino acids. Trimming stripped 0 bases from V and 2 bases from J, with 6 bases between. Germline V gives CDR1 SGHRS, CDR2 YFSETQ. Study results and limitations: Naive T cells were seen as more diverse than memory cells and as major alloresponse contributors. Alloreactive sequences traceable to unstimulated CD4+ memory cells declined significantly under siplizumab.

With respect to this clone: Its specificity is not known.

Clones were sequenced by immunoSEQ multiplex PCR, and TCRdb holds only the in-frame ones, with some missing. There are 57,000 or so clones in the sample; 79% occur only once, and 0.35% to 0.5% lies in the top ten. The receptor comes from a human donor in good health. The chain carries TRBV5-1 and TRBJ2-1, with a possible D match to TRBD1 (6 bases). Sequencing used memory CD4+ T cells sorted from blood. The CDR3 DNA sequence: TGCGCCAGCAGCTTGGGACAGGCCTACAATGAGCAGTTCTTC. This gives the protein CASSLGQAYNEQFF.